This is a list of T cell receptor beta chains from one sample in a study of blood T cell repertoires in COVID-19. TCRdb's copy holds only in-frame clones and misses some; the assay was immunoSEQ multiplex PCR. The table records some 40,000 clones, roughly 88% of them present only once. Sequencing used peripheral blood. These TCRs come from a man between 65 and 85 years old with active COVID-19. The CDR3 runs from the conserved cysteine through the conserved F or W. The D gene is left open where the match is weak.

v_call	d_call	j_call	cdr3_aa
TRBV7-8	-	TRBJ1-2	CASSLEGAYGYTF
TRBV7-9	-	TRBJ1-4	CASSLAKLQFATNEKLFF
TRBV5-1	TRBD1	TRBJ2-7	CASSSGTGAYEQYF
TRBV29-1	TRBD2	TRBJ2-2	CSVLGSGSRTGELFF
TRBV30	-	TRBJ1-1	CAWSWVPGMEAFF
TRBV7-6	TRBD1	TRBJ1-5	CASSRGTGGNQPQHF
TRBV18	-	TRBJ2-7	CASSPPGHRSYEQYF
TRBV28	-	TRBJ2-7	CASTLGGARGSYEQYF
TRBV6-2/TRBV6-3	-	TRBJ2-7	CASSYSNSAYEQYF
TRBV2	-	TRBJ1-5	CASNRGLEDQPQHF
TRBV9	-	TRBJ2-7	CASSLGSGYEQYF
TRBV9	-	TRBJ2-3	CASSVVGEGGTDTQYF
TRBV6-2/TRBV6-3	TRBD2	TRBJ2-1	CASSYPLTSGRWYEQFF
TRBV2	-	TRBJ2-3	CASSVTGGDTDTQYF
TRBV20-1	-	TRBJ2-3	CSAGERPVTRDTQYF
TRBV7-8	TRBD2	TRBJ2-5	CASSPLARTKETQYF
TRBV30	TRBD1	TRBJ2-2	CAWSARDSLYTGELFF
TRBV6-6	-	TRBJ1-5	CASSTGTPYSNQPQHF
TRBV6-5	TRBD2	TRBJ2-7	CASSYEGTSSYEQYF
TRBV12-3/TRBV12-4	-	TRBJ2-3	CASSSTGTDTQYF
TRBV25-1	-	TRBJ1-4	CASSEPGAGTNEKLFF
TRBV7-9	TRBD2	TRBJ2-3	CASSHGLAGLDTQYF
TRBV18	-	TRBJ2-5	CASSLRTGETQYF
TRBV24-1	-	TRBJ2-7	CATSDLVWPPYF
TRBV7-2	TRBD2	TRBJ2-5	CASSPTSGSGETQYF
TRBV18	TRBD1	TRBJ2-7	CASSPTSGTGSEQYF
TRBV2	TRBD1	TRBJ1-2	CASSRDRMALYGYTF
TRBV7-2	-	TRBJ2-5	CASSLGETRGPTQYF
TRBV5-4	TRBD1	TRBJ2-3	CASSRTGGWIDTQYF
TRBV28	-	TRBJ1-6	CASSLSVSPLHF
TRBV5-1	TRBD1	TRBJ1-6	CASSLYSGQYNSPLHF
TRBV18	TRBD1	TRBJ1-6	CASSPRGQPNSPLHF
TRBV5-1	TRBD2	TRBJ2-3	CASSGGSTSGRFGADTQYF
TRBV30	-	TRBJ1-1	CAWSVHGDTEAFF
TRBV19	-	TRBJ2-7	CASSIRGTGTYEQYF
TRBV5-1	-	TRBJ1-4	CASSDIRGEEKLFF
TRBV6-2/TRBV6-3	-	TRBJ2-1	CASSYEALAGTYNEQFF
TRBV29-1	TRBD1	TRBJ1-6	CSVRQGNNSPLHF
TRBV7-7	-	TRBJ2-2	CASSLAPGGPGELFF
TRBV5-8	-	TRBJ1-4	CASSFGVGGINEKLFF